The sequence of this T cell receptor beta chain was determined in a study of regulatory T cells in long-lasting Graves disease. This CDR3 has 14 residues. From germline, CDR1 is DFQATT and CDR2 SNEGSKA (reference sequence). V shed 5 bases and J shed 0 bases, with 14 bases lying between them. Time point in this sample: newly diagnosed GD, antithyroid drugs for less than 3 months. PBMC-derived RNA was used for the TCR library. The authors built TCR beta libraries using iRepertoire HTBI primers and Arm-PCR of CDR3 regions. TCRdb recomputed calls from the multiplex PCR reads with MiXCR, one row per CDR3 protein. The table has 240,000 or so distinct CDR3 sequences, roughly 21% seen once; the top ten hold roughly 14%. This clonotype was seen at least ten times.

The specimen comprised peripheral blood mononuclear cells (PBMCs), sampled at new diagnosis, from a patient treated with antithyroid drugs. V is TRBV20-1 and J is TRBJ2-7; the D gene could be TRBD1 or TRBD2 (7 bases each). The TCR originated in a female donor with Graves disease. CDR3 amino acids: CSARRGDSSYEQYF. The CDR3 nucleotides read TGCAGTGCTCGCCGGGGGGACAGCTCCTACGAGCAGTACTTC.